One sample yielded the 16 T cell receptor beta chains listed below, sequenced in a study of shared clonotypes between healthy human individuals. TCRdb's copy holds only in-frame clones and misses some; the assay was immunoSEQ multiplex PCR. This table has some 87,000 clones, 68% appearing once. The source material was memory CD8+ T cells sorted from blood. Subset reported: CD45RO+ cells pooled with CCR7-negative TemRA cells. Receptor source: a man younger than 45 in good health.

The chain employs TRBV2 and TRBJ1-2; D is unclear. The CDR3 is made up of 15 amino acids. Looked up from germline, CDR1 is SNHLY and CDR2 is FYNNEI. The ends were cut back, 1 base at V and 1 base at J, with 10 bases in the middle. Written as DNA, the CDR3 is TGTGCCAGCAGTGAAGGGCGGGTTAATAACTATGGCTACACCTTC. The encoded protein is CASSEGRVNNYGYTF.

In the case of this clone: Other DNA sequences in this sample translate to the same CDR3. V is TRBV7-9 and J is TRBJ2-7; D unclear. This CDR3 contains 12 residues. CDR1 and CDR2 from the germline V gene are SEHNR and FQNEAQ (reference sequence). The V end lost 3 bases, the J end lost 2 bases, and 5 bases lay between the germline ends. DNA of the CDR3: TGTGCCAGCAGCTTCCCCACCTACGAGCAGTACTTC. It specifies CASSFPTYEQYF.

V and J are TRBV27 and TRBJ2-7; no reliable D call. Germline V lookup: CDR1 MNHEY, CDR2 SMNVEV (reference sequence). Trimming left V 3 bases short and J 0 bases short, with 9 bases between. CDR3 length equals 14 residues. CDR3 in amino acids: CASSFSESSYEQYF. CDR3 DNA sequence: TGTGCCAGCAGTTTTTCGGAGAGCTCCTACGAGCAGTACTTC.

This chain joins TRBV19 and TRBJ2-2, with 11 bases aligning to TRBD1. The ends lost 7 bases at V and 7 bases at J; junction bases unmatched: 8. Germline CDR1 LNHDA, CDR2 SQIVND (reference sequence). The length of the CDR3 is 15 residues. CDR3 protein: CASTGTGGYDGELFF. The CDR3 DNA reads TGTGCCAGTACGGGGACAGGGGGTTATGACGGGGAGCTGTTTTTT. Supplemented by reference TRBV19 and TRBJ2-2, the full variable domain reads DGGITQSPKYLFRKEGQNVTLSCEQNLNHDAMYWYRQDPGQGLRLIYYSQIVNDFQKGDIAEGYSVSREKKESFPLTVTSAQKNPTAFYLCASTGTGGYDGELFFGEGSRLTVL.

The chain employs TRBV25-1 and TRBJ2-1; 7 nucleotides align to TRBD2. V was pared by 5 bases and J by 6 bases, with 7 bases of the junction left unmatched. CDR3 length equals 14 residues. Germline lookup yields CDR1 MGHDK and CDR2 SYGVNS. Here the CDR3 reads CASSSPGTINEQFF. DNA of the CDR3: TGTGCCAGCAGTTCACCCGGGACTATCAATGAGCAGTTCTTC.

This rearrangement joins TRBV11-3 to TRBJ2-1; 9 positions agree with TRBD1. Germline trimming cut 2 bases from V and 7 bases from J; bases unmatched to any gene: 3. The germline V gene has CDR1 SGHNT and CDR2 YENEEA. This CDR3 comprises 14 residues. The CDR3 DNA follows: TGTGCCAGCAGCTTAACAGGGGGCAGGAATGAGCAGTTCTTC. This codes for CASSLTGGRNEQFF.

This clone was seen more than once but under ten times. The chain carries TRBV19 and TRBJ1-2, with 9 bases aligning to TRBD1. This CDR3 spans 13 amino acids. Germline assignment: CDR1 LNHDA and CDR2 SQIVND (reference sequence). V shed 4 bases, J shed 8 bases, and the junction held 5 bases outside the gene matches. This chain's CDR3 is CASSRGQGYGYTF. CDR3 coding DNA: TGTGCCAGTAGTAGGGGACAGGGTTACGGCTACACCTTC.

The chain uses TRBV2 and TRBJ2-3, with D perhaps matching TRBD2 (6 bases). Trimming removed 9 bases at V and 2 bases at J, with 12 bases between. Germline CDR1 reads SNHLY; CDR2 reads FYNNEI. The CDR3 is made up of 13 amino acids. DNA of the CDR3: TGTGCCAGTCAGGGAGGAATCACAGATACGCAGTATTTT. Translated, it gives CASQGGITDTQYF.

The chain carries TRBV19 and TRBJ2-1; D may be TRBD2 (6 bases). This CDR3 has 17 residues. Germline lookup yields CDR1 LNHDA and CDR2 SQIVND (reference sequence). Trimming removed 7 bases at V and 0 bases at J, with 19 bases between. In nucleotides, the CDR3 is TGTGCCAGTACCCTAAGTCGGGGACTTAACTCCTACAATGAGCAGTTCTTC. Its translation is CASTLSRGLNSYNEQFF.

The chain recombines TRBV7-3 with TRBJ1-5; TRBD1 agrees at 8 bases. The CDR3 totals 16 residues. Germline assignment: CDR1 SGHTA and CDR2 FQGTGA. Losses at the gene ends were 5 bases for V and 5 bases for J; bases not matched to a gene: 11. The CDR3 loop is CASSIDGQGGDQPQHF. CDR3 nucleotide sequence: TGTGCCAGCAGCATTGACGGACAGGGAGGGGATCAGCCCCAGCATTTT.

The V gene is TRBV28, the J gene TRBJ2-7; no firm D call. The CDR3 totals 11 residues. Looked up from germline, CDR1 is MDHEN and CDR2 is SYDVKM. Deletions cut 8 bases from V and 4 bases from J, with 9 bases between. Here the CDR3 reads CASGVSYEQYF. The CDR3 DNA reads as TGTGCCAGCGGGGTTAGTTACGAGCAGTACTTC.

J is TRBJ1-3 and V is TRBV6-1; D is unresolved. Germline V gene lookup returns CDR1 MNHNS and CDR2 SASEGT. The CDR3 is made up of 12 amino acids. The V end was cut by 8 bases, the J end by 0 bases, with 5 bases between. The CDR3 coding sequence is TGTGCCAGCGCAGTCTCTGGAAACACCATATATTTT. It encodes CASAVSGNTIYF.

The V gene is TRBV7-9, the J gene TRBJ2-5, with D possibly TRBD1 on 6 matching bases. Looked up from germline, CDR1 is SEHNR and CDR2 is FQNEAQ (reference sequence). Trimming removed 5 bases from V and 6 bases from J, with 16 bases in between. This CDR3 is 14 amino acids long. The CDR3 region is CASSLVGASQTQYF. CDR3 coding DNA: TGTGCCAGCAGCCTGGTGGGGGCCAGTCAGACCCAGTACTTC. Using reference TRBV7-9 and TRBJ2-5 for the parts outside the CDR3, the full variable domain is DTGVSQNPRHKITKRGQNVTFRCDPISEHNRLYWYRQTLGQGPEFLTYFQNEAQLEKSRLLSDRFSAERPKGSFSTLEIQRTEQGDSAMYLCASSLVGASQTQYFGPGTRLLVL.

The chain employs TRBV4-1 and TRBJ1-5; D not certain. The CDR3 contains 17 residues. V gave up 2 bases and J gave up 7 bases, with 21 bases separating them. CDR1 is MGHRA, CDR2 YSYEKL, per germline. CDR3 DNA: TGCGCCAGCAGCCAAACCCTTATTAAGGGAGGTGGACAGCCCCAGCATTTT. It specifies CASSQTLIKGGGQPQHF.

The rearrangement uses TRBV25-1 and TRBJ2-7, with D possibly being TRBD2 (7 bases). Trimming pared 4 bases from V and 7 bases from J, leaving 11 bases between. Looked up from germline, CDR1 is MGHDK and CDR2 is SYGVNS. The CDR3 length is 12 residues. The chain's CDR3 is CASSGGGQEQYF. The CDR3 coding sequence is TGTGCCAGCAGTGGGGGGGGGCAAGAGCAGTACTTC.

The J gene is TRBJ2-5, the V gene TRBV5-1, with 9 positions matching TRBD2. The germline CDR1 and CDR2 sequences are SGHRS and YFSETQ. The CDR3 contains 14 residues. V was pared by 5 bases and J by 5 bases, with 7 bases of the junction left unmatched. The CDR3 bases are TGCGCCAGCAGTGAGGCGGGAGGGTTGGAGACCCAGTACTTC. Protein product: CASSEAGGLETQYF.